This T cell receptor beta chain is drawn from a study of regulatory T cells in long-lasting Graves disease. CDR1 and CDR2 from the germline V gene are LGHNA and YSLEER. This CDR3 region has 16 residues. The V gene end was trimmed by 3 bases and the J gene end by 8 bases; junction bases not matched to a gene: 13. Time point meaning: newly diagnosed GD, antithyroid drugs for less than 3 months. Extracted PBMC RNA gave rise to the TCR library. Both iRepertoire HTBI primers and Arm-PCR of CDR3 regions were used to build the TCR beta libraries. TCRdb reprocessed the multiplex PCR reads with MiXCR, giving one entry per CDR3 protein. The sample carries roughly 420,000 distinct CDR3 sequences, about 15% recorded once. This clonotype was found many times. In addition, the sample was reused for a study of T cells in Graves' hyperthyroidism and ophthalmopathy.

This rearrangement joins TRBV4-3 to TRBJ2-1; TRBD2 agrees at 7 bases. The TCR was taken from a woman between 25 and 40 years old with Graves disease. The sequencing here drew on peripheral blood mononuclear cells (PBMCs), taken at new diagnosis, from a patient treated with antithyroid drugs. CDR3 DNA sequence: TGCGCCAGCAGCCAGCACCGGGACTACCTTTGGGATGAGCAGTTCTTC. It is translated as CASSQHRDYLWDEQFF.